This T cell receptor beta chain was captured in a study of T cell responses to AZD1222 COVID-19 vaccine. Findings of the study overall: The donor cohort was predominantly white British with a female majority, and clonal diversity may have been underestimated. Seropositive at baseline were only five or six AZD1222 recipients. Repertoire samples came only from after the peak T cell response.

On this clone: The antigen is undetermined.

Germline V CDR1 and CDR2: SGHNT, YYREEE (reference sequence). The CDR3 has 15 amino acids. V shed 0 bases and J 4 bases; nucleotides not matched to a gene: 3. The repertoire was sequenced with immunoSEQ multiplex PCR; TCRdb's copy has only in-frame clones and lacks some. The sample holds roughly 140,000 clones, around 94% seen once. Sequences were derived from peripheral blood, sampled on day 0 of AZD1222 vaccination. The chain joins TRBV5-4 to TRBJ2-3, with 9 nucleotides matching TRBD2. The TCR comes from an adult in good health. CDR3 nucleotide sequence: TGTGCCAGCAGCTTGGGGGTAGCGGGGGCAGATACGCAGTATTTT. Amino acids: CASSLGVAGADTQYF.